The rows below give T cell receptor beta chains drawn from one sample of a study of OX40 agonist ivuxolimab in advanced cancers. Sequencing used immunoSEQ multiplex PCR; TCRdb keeps in-frame clones, though not all of them. Among fewer than 70,000 clones, about 86% were seen once, and the ten largest hold under 4.5%. This sample comprised CD4+ or CD8+ T cells sorted from blood, obtained in a trial of the OX40 agonist ivuxolimab. Receptors originate from an adult with an advanced solid tumor such as melanoma, head and neck, liver or kidney cancer. CDR3s include the opening cysteine and the closing phenylalanine or tryptophan. The D gene is left open where the match is weak. Clone size is shown for a subset of rows, as once, few, many or a class of expanded clone.

D gene	V gene	CDR3 length	J gene	clone size	CDR3 DNA	CDR3 protein
NA	TRBV6-5	15	TRBJ2-3	NA	TGTGCCAGCAGTTACGCTATAGAGGCGGCAGATACGCAGTATTTT	CASSYAIEAADTQYF
NA	TRBV7-2	14	TRBJ1-3	NA	TGTGCCAGCAGCCGAGGGGACTCTGGAAACACCATATATTTT	CASSRGDSGNTIYF
NA	TRBV28	16	TRBJ2-2	NA	TGTGCCAGCAGAACCTACCGGGACGGATACACCGGGGAGCTGTTTTTT	CASRTYRDGYTGELFF
NA	TRBV6-4	15	TRBJ2-7	NA	TGTGCCAGCAGCCGATACGGGACCGGCAACTACGAGCAGTACTTC	CASSRYGTGNYEQYF
NA	TRBV7-2	11	TRBJ2-1	NA	TGTGCCAGCAGCTACGGGGGGCCGCAGTTCTTC	CASSYGGPQFF
TRBD1	TRBV6-5	15	TRBJ2-7	NA	TGTGCCAGCAGTTATCGCGGGCAGGGGGCTTACGAGCAGTACTTC	CASSYRGQGAYEQYF
NA	TRBV7-8	14	TRBJ1-5	NA	TGTGCCAGCAGCACAGGGTTCAGCAATCAGCCCCAGCATTTT	CASSTGFSNQPQHF
NA	TRBV29-1	12	TRBJ2-1	NA	TGCAGCGTTGGAGGTCTAGCAGGCGAGCAGTTCTTC	CSVGGLAGEQFF
TRBD1	TRBV2	15	TRBJ1-5	NA	TGTGCCAGCAGGGACCGGACAGGGAGCATTCAGCCCCAGCATTTT	CASRDRTGSIQPQHF
NA	TRBV7-6	15	TRBJ2-3	NA	TGTGCCAGCGGTCTTTCTAGCGACTTCCAAGATACGCAGTATTTT	CASGLSSDFQDTQYF
NA	TRBV7-9	13	TRBJ1-6	NA	TGTGCCTCCCGATATGGCCCGGCCTCACCCCTCCACTTT	CASRYGPASPLHF
NA	TRBV5-1	16	TRBJ1-2	NA	TGCGCCAGCAGCCCTCTCGGGAGGGGCGTTGGATATGGCTACACCTTC	CASSPLGRGVGYGYTF
NA	TRBV7-2	16	TRBJ2-6	NA	TGTGCCAGCAGCTTCGAGTACAGCTCTGGGGCCAACGTCCTGACTTTC	CASSFEYSSGANVLTF
NA	TRBV9	15	TRBJ1-3	NA	TGTGCCAGCAGTCGCAACTGGGGATCTGGAAACACCATATATTTT	CASSRNWGSGNTIYF
NA	TRBV7-8	15	TRBJ1-2	NA	TGTGCCAGCACCCAGCCAGGGGTGGCGGGCTATGGCTACACCTTC	CASTQPGVAGYGYTF
NA	TRBV5-1	13	TRBJ2-1	NA	TGCGCCAGCAGCTTGGGGGCCTTTGTTGAGCAGTTCTTC	CASSLGAFVEQFF
NA	TRBV7-3	13	TRBJ2-2	NA	TGTGCCAGCAGCTCACAGGGAGACGGGGAGCTGTTTTTT	CASSSQGDGELFF
NA	TRBV28	16	TRBJ2-1	few	TGTGCCAGCAGTAGTACCGGGACGGCTTCCTACAATGAGCAGTTCTTC	CASSSTGTASYNEQFF
NA	TRBV7-2	12	TRBJ2-7	NA	TGTGCCAGCAGCGCCACCTCCTACGAGCAGTACTTC	CASSATSYEQYF
NA	TRBV7-9	15	TRBJ1-1	NA	TGTGCCAGCCTACACGGGAGGGGCGTGGGCACTGAAGCTTTCTTT	CASLHGRGVGTEAFF
NA	TRBV15	13	TRBJ2-2	once	TGTGCCACCAGCTTGACTCCCGCAGGGGAGCTGTTTTTT	CATSLTPAGELFF
TRBD2	TRBV6-1	18	TRBJ2-3	NA	TGTGCCAGCAGTGGACTAGCGGGGAGAAAAGGAAGCACAGATACGCAGTATTTT	CASSGLAGRKGSTDTQYF
NA	TRBV5-4	16	TRBJ2-7	NA	TGTGCCAGCAGCTTGGCACGAGGAGCCGACTCCTACGAGCAGTACTTC	CASSLARGADSYEQYF
NA	TRBV7-2	18	TRBJ1-4	NA	TGTGCCAGCAGCTTAGTACCCCAGGGTTGGGGGGCTAATGAAAAACTGTTTTTT	CASSLVPQGWGANEKLFF
TRBD1	TRBV11-3	15	TRBJ2-5	NA	TGTGCCAGCAGCTTAGGGACAGGGGGCAGGGAGACCCAGTACTTC	CASSLGTGGRETQYF
TRBD1	TRBV6-4	14	TRBJ1-5	NA	TGTGCCAGCAGTAACACAGGGGCCAATCAGCCCCAGCATTTT	CASSNTGANQPQHF
TRBD1	TRBV7-2	18	TRBJ1-1	NA	TGTGCCAGCAGCCCAGCCCCGGGACAGGGGCTTGGGTTAGCTGAAGCTTTCTTT	CASSPAPGQGLGLAEAFF
NA	TRBV30	14	TRBJ1-2	NA	TGTGCCTGGAGTCGGCAGGGGCTCCTCTATGGCTACACCTTC	CAWSRQGLLYGYTF
NA	TRBV25-1	14	TRBJ2-1	NA	TGTGCCAGCAGTGAATATAAAGGACCGGGTGAGCAGTTCTTC	CASSEYKGPGEQFF
TRBD1	TRBV5-5	18	TRBJ1-4	NA	TGTGCCAGCAGCTTGTCGCCGGGACAGAAGGGGACTAATGAAAAACTGTTTTTT	CASSLSPGQKGTNEKLFF
NA	TRBV10-3	15	TRBJ2-2	NA	TGTGCCATCAGTGAAGGCTTACACGGCACCGGGGAGCTGTTTTTT	CAISEGLHGTGELFF
NA	TRBV11-2	12	TRBJ2-7	few	TGTGCCAGCAGCCTCACAGGCTACGAGCAGTACTTC	CASSLTGYEQYF
NA	TRBV4-1	13	TRBJ2-7	few	TGCGCCAGCAGCCAAGGTATATCCTACGAGCAGTACTTC	CASSQGISYEQYF
NA	TRBV19	14	TRBJ1-1	NA	TGTGCCAGTAGTACGACCCTGGTGAACACTGAAGCTTTCTTT	CASSTTLVNTEAFF
NA	TRBV9	15	TRBJ1-1	NA	TGTGCCAGCAGCGTAAACTGGGAGGCTTGGGCTGAAGCTTTCTTT	CASSVNWEAWAEAFF